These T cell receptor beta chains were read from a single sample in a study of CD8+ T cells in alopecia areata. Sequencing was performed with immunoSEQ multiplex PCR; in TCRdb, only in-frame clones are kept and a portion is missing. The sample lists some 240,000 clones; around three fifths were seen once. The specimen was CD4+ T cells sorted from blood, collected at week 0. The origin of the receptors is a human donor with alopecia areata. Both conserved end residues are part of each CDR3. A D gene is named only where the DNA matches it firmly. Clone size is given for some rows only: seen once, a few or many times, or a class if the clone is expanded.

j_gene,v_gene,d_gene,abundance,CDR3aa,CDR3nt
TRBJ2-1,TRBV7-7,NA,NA,CASSPLPFRGADNEQFF,TGTGCTAGCAGTCCACTCCCCTTCAGGGGCGCGGACAATGAGCAGTTCTTC
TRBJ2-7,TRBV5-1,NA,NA,CASRAAASSYEQYF,TGCGCCAGCAGAGCGGCAGCGAGCTCCTACGAGCAGTACTTC
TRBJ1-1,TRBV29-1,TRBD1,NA,CSVAPQGYTEAFF,TGCAGCGTTGCCCCACAGGGGTACACTGAAGCTTTCTTT
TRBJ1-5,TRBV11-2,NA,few,CASSTNTGKGPQHF,TGTGCCAGCAGCACGAACACAGGGAAGGGGCCCCAGCATTTT
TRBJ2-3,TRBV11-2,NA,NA,CASSLENRGTEYF,TGTGCCAGCAGCTTAGAAAATCGTGGTACGGAGTATTTT
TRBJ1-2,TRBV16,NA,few,CASSLRDTRDLYGYTF,TGTGCCAGCAGCCTTCGGGACACCAGAGACTTATATGGCTACACCTTC
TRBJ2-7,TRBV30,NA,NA,CAWSVDRYEQYF,TGTGCCTGGAGTGTGGATCGTTACGAGCAGTACTTC
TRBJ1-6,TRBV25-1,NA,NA,CASRAPGNNSPLHF,TGTGCCAGCAGGGCCCCAGGGAACAATTCACCCCTCCACTTT
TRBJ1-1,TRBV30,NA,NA,CAWMKSGNTEAFF,TGTGCCTGGATGAAATCGGGGAACACTGAAGCTTTCTTT
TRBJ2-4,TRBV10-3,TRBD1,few,CAISVGQGRSDIQYF,TGTGCCATCAGTGTGGGACAGGGAAGGTCAGACATTCAGTACTTC
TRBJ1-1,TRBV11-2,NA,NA,CASSHSRTVNTEAFF,TGTGCCAGCAGCCATTCTAGGACTGTGAACACTGAAGCTTTCTTT
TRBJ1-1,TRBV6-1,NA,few,CASDLTGQVTEAFF,TGTGCCAGCGACTTAACAGGGCAGGTTACTGAAGCTTTCTTT